The entry that follows covers one TCR beta chain sequence. No antigen is known for it. These data are taken from a study of cytomegalovirus exposure and HLA in healthy donors. Nominally healthy donors provided the samples, though records likely missed some immune exposures. Study-level points and caveats: By a later analysis, the bulk of CMV-associated TCR beta chains appeared HLA-restricted.

The PCR employed 60 Vbeta primers together with 13 Jbeta primers. The protocol was immunoSEQ multiplex PCR, while the TCRdb copy is restricted to in-frame clones and leaves out a portion. The sample holds fewer than 250,000 clones, about 77% seen once. The V and J ends lost 2 bases and 6 bases, in that order; junction bases with no gene match: 3. Germline CDR1 SGHDN, CDR2 FVKESK. CDR3 size: 13 residues. Sequenced material: PBMCs. This rearrangement joins TRBV14 to TRBJ2-7, with 8 bases aligning to TRBD2. This sequence was found in a woman aged 30 to 39 in good health and CMV-seropositive. The CDR3 sequence: CASSQNLAGEQYF. For the CDR3, the DNA is TGTGCCAGCAGCCAAAACCTAGCGGGCGAGCAGTACTTC.